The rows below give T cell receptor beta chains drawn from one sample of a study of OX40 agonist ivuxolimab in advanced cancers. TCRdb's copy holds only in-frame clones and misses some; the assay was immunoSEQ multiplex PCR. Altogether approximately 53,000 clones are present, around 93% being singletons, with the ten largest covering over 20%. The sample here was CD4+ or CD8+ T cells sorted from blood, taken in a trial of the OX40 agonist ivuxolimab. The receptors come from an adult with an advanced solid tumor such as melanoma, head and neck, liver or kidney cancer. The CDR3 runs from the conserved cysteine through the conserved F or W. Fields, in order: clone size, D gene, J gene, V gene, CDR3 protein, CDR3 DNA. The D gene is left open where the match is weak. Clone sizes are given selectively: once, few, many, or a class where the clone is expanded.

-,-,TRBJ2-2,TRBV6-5,CASSYSTGELFF,TGTGCCAGCAGTTACTCTACCGGGGAGCTGTTTTTT
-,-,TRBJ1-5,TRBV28,CASSFSRAQHF,TGTGCCAGCAGTTTTTCTCGAGCCCAGCATTTT
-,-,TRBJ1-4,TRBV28,CASSFPLSATNEKLFF,TGTGCCAGCAGTTTCCCCCTTTCTGCAACTAATGAAAAACTGTTTTTT
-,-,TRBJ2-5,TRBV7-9,CASRRLPEEQETQYF,TGTGCCAGCAGGCGACTACCGGAAGAACAAGAGACCCAGTACTTC
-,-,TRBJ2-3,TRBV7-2,CASSLDNTDTQYF,TGTGCCAGCAGCTTAGACAACACAGATACGCAGTATTTT
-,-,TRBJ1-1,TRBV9,CASSEHMNTEAFF,TGTGCCAGCAGCGAACACATGAACACTGAAGCTTTCTTT
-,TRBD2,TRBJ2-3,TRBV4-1,CASSQLAGAQYF,TGCGCCAGCAGCCAACTGGCGGGAGCGCAGTATTTT
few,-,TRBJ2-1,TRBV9,CASSAGWTSTSDEQFF,TGTGCCAGCAGCGCAGGTTGGACCTCAACGAGTGATGAGCAGTTCTTC
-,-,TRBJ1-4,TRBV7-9,CASSRGSGKLFF,TGTGCCAGCAGTAGAGGGAGCGGGAAACTGTTTTTT
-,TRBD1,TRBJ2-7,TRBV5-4,CASSSGTGAFGEYF,TGTGCCAGCAGCTCCGGGACAGGGGCCTTCGGGGAGTACTTC
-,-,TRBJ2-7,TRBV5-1,CASSLEGRNYEQYF,TGCGCCAGCAGCTTGGAAGGTAGGAATTACGAGCAGTACTTC
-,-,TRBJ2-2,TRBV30,CAWSPGNTGELFF,TGTGCCTGGAGCCCGGGGAACACCGGGGAGCTGTTTTTT
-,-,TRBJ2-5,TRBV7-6,CASSLNVQGAGRETQYF,TGTGCCAGCAGCTTAAATGTTCAGGGCGCCGGCCGAGAGACCCAGTACTTC
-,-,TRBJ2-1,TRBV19,CASSMTVLASDEQFF,TGTGCCAGTAGTATGACGGTTCTAGCGAGTGATGAGCAGTTCTTC
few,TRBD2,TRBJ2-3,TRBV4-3,CASSQDRGSVGDTQYF,TGCGCCAGCAGCCAAGATCGCGGGAGCGTGGGAGATACGCAGTATTTT
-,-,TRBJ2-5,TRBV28,CASSPGRQRQETQYF,TGTGCCAGCAGCCCGGGACGGCAGAGACAAGAGACCCAGTACTTC
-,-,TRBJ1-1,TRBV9,CASSVDSGTEAFF,TGTGCCAGCAGCGTAGACTCGGGGACTGAAGCTTTCTTT
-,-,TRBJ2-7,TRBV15,CATSRESGLEEYEQYF,TGTGCCACCAGCAGAGAATCAGGGCTAGAGGAGTACGAGCAGTACTTC
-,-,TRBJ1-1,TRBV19,CASSILGDLNTEAFF,TGTGCCAGTAGTATTTTAGGGGATCTGAACACTGAAGCTTTCTTT
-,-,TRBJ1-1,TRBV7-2,CASSISNTEAFF,TGTGCCAGCAGCATTTCGAACACTGAAGCTTTCTTT
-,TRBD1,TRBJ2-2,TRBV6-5,CASTWGQANTGELFF,TGTGCCAGCACTTGGGGACAGGCGAACACCGGGGAGCTGTTTTTT
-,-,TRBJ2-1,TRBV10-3,CAISEGQSLSYNEQFF,TGTGCCATCAGTGAGGGACAGTCTCTCTCCTACAATGAGCAGTTCTTC
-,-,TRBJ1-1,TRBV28,CASSFGRLNTEAFF,TGTGCCAGCAGTTTCGGGAGACTAAACACTGAAGCTTTCTTT
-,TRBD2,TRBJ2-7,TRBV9,CASSVELAGGEQYF,TGTGCCAGCAGCGTAGAGTTAGCGGGAGGCGAGCAGTACTTC
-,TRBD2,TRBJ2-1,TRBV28,CASSFQLAGEEIEQFF,TGTGCCAGCAGTTTTCAACTAGCGGGAGAAGAAATTGAGCAGTTCTTC
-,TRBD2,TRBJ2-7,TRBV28,CASSGTSGTYEQYF,TGTGCCAGCAGTGGGACTAGCGGGACCTACGAGCAGTACTTC
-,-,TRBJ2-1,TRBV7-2,CASSLDRGIDEQFF,TGTGCCAGCAGCTTAGATCGCGGGATTGATGAGCAGTTCTTC
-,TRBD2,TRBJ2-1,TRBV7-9,CASSSETSGSSSYNEQFF,TGTGCCAGCAGCTCCGAGACTAGCGGGAGTTCCAGCTACAATGAGCAGTTCTTC
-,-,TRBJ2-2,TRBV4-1,CASSQGQDFGELFF,TGCGCCAGCAGCCAAGGACAGGACTTCGGGGAGCTGTTTTTT
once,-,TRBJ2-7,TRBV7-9,CASSLGSDGSYEQYF,TGTGCCAGCAGCTTAGGATCCGACGGCTCCTACGAGCAGTACTTC
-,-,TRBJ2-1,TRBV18,CASSSKPGTASSYNEQFF,TGTGCCAGCTCATCGAAACCCGGGACGGCGAGCTCCTACAATGAGCAGTTCTTC
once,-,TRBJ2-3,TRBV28,CASSYSTDTQYF,TGTGCCAGCAGTTACAGCACAGATACGCAGTATTTT
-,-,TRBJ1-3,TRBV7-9,CASSLEKGRSGNTIYF,TGTGCCAGCAGCTTAGAAAAGGGTCGCTCTGGAAACACCATATATTTT
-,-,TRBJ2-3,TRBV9,CASSVVDGTDTQYF,TGTGCCAGCAGCGTAGTCGACGGCACAGATACGCAGTATTTT
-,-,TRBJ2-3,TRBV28,CATDSTDTQYF,TGTGCCACCGACAGCACAGATACGCAGTATTTT